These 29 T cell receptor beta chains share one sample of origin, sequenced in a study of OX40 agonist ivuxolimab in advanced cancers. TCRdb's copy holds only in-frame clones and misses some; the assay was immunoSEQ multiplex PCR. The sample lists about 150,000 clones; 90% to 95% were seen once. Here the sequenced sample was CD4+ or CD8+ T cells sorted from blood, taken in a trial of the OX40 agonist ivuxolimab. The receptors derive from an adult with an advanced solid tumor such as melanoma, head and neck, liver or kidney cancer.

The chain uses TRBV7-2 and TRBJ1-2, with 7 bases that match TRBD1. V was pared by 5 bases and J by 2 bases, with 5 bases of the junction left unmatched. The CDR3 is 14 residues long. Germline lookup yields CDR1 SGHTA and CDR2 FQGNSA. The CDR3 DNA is TGTGCCAGCAGCCTAAACAGGGGCAACTATGGCTACACCTTC. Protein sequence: CASSLNRGNYGYTF.

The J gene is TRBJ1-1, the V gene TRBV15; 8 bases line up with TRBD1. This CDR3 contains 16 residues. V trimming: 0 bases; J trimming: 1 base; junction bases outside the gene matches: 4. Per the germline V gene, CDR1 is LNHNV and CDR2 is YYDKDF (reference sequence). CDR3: CATSRDLGTGNTEAFF. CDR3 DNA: TGTGCCACCAGCAGAGATCTCGGGACAGGGAACACTGAAGCTTTCTTT.

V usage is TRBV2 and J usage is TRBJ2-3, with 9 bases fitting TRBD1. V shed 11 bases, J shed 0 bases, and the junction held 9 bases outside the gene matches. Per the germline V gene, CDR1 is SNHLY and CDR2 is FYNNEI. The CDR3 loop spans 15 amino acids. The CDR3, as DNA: TGTGCCGGGATTAGGACAGGGGATAGCACAGATACGCAGTATTTT. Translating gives CAGIRTGDSTDTQYF.

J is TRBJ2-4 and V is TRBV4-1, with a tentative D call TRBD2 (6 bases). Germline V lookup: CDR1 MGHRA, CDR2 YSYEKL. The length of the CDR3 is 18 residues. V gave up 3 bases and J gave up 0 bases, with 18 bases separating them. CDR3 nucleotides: TGCGCCAGCAGCCAGGACTCGGACGGGGGTTTAGCCAAAAACATTCAGTACTTC. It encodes CASSQDSDGGLAKNIQYF.

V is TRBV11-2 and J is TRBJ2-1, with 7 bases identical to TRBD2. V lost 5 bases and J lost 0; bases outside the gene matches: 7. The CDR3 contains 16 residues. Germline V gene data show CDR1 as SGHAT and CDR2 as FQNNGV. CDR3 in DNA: TGTGCCAGCAGCCATAGAGCGGGATACTCCTACAATGAGCAGTTCTTC. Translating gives CASSHRAGYSYNEQFF. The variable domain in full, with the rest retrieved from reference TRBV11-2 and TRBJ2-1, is EAGVAQSPRYKIIEKRQSVAFWCNPISGHATLYWYQQILGQGPKLLIQFQNNGVVDDSQLPKDRFSAERLKGVDSTLKIQPAKLEDSAVYLCASSHRAGYSYNEQFFGPGTRLTVL.

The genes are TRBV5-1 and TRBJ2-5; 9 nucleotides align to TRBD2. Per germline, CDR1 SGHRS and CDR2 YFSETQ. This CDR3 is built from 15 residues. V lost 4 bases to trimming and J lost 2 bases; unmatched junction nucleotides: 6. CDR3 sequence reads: CASSGGTSTQETQYF. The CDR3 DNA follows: TGCGCCAGCAGCGGGGGGACTAGCACTCAAGAGACCCAGTACTTC.

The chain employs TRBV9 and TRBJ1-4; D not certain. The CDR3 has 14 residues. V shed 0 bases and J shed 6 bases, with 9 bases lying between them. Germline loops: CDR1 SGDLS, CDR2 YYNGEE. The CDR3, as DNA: TGTGCCAGCAGCGTAGCTATCCGGGATGAAAAACTGTTTTTT. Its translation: CASSVAIRDEKLFF.

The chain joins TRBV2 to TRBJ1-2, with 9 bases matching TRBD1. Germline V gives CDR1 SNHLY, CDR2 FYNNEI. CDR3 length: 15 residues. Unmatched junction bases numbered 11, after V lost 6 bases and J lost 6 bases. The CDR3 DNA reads TGTGCCAGCAGCCGCCTACCGGGACAGGGTAATGGCTACACCTTC. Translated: CASSRLPGQGNGYTF.

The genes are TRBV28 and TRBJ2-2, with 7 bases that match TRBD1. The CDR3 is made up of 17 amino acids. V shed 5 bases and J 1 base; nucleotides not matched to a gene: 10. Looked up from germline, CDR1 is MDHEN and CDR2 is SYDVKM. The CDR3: CASSPQGRGQNTGELFF. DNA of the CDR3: TGTGCCAGCAGTCCCCAGGGAAGGGGGCAGAACACCGGGGAGCTGTTTTTT. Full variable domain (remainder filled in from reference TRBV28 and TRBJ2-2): DVKVTQSSRYLVKRTGEKVFLECVQDMDHENMFWYRQDPGLGLRLIYFSYDVKMKEKGDIPEGYSVSREKKERFSLILESASTNQTSMYLCASSPQGRGQNTGELFFGEGSRLTVL.

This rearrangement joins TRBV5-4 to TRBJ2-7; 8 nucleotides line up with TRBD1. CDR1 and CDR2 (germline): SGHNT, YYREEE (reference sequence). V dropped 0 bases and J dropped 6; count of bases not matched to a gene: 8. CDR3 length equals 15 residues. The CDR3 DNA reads TGTGCCAGCAGCTTGGGGACAGGGAGGCCCTTCGAGCAGTACTTC. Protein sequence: CASSLGTGRPFEQYF.

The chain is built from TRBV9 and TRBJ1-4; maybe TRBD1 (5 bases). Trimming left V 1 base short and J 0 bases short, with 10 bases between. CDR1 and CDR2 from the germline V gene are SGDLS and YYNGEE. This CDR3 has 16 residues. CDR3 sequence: CASSVRGDATNEKLFF. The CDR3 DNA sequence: TGTGCCAGCAGCGTACGGGGGGATGCAACTAATGAAAAACTGTTTTTT.

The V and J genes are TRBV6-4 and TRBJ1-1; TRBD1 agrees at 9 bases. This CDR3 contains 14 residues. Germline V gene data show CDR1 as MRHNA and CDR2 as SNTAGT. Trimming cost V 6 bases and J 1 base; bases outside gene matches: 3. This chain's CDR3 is CASRRQGGNTEAFF. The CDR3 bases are TGTGCCAGCAGAAGACAGGGGGGGAACACTGAAGCTTTCTTT.

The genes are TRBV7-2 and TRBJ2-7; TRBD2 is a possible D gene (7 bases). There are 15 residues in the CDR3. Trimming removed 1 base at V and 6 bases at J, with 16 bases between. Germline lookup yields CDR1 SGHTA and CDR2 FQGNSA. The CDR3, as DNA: TGTGCCAGCAGCTTAGAGCGGGGAGGGGGAGGCGAGCAGTACTTC. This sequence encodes CASSLERGGGGEQYF.

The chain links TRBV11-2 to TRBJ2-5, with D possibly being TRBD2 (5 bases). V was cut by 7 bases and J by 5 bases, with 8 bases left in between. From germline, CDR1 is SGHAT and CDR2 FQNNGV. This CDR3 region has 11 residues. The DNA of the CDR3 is TGTGCCAGCACCCGCGGGGAGACCCAGTACTTC. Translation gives CASTRGETQYF. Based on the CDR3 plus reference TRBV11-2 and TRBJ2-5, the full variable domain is EAGVAQSPRYKIIEKRQSVAFWCNPISGHATLYWYQQILGQGPKLLIQFQNNGVVDDSQLPKDRFSAERLKGVDSTLKIQPAKLEDSAVYLCASTRGETQYFGPGTRLLVL.

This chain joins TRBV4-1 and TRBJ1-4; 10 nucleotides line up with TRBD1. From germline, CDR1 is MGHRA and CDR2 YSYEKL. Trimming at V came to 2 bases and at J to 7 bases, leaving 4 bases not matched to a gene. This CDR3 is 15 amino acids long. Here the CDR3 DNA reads TGCGCCAGCAGCCAAATGGACAGGGGGTTTGAAAAACTGTTTTTT. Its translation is CASSQMDRGFEKLFF.

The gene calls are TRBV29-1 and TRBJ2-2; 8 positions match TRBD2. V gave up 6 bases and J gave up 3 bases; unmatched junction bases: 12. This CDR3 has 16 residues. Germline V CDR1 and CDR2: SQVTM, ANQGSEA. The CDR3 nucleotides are TGCAGCGTCCCACGGGGGGGTGGGGCCGACACCGGGGAGCTGTTTTTT. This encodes CSVPRGGGADTGELFF.

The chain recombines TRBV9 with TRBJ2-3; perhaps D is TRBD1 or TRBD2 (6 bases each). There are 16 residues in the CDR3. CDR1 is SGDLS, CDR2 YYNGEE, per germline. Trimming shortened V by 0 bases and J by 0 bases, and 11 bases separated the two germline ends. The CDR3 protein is CASSVGGGHSTDTQYF. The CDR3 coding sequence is TGTGCCAGCAGCGTAGGTGGGGGGCATAGCACAGATACGCAGTATTTT.

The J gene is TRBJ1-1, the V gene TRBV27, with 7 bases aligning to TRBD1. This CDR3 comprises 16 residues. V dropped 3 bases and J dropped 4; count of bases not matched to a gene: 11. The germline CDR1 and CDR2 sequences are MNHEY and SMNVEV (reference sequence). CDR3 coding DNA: TGTGCCAGCAGTTTTTTAGGGACAGTAGGGAGCACTGAAGCTTTCTTT. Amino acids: CASSFLGTVGSTEAFF.

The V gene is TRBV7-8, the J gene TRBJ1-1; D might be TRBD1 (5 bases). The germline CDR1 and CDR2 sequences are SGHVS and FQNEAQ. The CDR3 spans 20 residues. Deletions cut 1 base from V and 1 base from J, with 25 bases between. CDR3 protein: CASSLVGRRQPAVENTEAFF. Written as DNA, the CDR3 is TGTGCCAGCAGCTTAGTCGGCCGTAGACAGCCCGCCGTGGAGAACACTGAAGCTTTCTTT.

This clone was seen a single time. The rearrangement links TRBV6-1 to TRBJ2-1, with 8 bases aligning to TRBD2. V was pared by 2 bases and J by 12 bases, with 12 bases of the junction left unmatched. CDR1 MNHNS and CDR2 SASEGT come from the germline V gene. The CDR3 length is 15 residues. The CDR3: CASSEIFSPSGRQFF. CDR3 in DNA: TGTGCCAGCAGTGAAATCTTCAGCCCGAGCGGGAGGCAGTTCTTC.

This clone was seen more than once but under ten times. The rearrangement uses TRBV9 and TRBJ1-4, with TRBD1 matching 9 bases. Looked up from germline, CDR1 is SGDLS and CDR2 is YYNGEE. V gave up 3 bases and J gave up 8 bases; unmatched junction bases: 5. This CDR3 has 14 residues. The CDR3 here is CASSAGTGTEKLFF. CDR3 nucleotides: TGTGCCAGCAGCGCGGGGACAGGGACCGAAAAACTGTTTTTT.

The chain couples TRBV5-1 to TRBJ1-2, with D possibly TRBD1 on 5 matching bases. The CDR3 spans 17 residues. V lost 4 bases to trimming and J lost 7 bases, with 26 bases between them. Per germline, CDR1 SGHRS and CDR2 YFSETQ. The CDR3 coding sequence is TGCGCCAGCAGCGCTAAGGGCGGGGCCGCACCGACCTCTGGCTACACCTTC. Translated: CASSAKGGAAPTSGYTF.

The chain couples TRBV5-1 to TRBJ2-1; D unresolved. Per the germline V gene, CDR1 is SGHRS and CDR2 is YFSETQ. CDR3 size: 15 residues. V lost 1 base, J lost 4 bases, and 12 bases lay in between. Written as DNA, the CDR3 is TGCGCCAGCAGCTTGATGGACGCCCGGTACAATGAGCAGTTCTTC. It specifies CASSLMDARYNEQFF.

The CDR3 protein is CASSSSSGVNEQFF. In DNA form, the CDR3 reads TGTGCCAGTAGTAGCTCTAGCGGTGTGAATGAGCAGTTCTTC. The chain has TRBV19 and TRBJ2-1; 7 bases line up with TRBD2. Trimming took 4 bases from V and 7 from J; bases not matched to a gene: 7. The germline gives CDR1 LNHDA, CDR2 SQIVND (reference sequence). There are 14 residues in the CDR3.

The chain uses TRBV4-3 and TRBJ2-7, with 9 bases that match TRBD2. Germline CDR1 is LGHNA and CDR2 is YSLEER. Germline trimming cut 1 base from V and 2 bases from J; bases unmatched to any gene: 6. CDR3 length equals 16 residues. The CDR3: CASSQVAGARAYEQYF. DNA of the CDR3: TGCGCCAGCAGCCAAGTAGCGGGAGCTCGGGCCTACGAGCAGTACTTC.

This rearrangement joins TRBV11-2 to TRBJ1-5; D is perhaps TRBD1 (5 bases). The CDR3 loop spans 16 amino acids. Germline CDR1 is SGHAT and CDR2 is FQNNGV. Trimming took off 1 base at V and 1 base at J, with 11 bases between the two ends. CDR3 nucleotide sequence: TGTGCCAGCAGCTTAGCAGGAGGGGCCAGCAATCAGCCCCAGCATTTT. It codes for CASSLAGGASNQPQHF.

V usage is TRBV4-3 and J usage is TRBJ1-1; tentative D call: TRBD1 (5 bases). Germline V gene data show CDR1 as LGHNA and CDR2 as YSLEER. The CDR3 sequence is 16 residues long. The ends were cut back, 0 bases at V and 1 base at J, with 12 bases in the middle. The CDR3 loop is CASSQDPQGRNTEAFF. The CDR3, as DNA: TGCGCCAGCAGCCAAGATCCTCAGGGAAGGAACACTGAAGCTTTCTTT.

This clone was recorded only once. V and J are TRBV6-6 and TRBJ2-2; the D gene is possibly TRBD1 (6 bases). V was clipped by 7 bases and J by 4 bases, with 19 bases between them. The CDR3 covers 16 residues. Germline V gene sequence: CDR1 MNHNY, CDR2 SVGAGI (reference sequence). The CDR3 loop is CASTSSRGQFTGELFF. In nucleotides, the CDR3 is TGTGCCAGCACCTCCTCTCGAGGACAGTTCACCGGGGAGCTGTTTTTT.

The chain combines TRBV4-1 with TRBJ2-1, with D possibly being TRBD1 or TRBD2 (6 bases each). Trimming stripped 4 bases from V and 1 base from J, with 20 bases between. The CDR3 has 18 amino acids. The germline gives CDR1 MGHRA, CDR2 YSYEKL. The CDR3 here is CASSRRTGTGTSYNEQFF. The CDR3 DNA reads TGCGCCAGCAGCCGTAGGACCGGGACTGGGACATCCTACAATGAGCAGTTCTTC.